This is a list of T cell receptor beta chains from one sample in a study of T cell changes during pregnancy in multiple sclerosis. Clones were read by immunoSEQ multiplex PCR, and TCRdb kept only the in-frame ones, dropping some. The sample holds fewer than 45,000 clones, around nine tenths seen once. This sample comprised CD4+ T cells from peripheral blood mononuclear cells, obtained after pregnancy. Source of these receptors: a female donor in good health, enrolled as a control in a pregnancy study. CDR3s leave out the opening cysteine and the closing phenylalanine or tryptophan.

v_gene	CDR3aa
TRBV18	ASSPGTSGSLKNEQY
TRBV7-3	ASSLAVKNIQY
TRBV19	ASNGQGTPGDTQY
TRBV18	ASSRTGGGRETQY
TRBV18	ASSPWDSPSSGELF
TRBV9	ASSASDRGNTEAF
TRBV7-3	ASSSWTTTDTQY
TRBV5-6	ASSGTTGVLFEQY
TRBV21-1	ASSPLGGDWYEQY
TRBV25-1	ASSERVGVNTEAF
TRBV4-1	ASSQGGQGEGPQH
TRBV4-1	ASSQTGLGEQY
TRBV5-1	ASSPGTGTVNTEAF
TRBV29-1	SASQGVSTEAF
TRBV28	ASSFTVRYGYT
TRBV10-1	ASSEQAGRETQY
TRBV20-1	SGDSQETQY
TRBV28	ASSLGALAGGEEQY
TRBV4-2	ASSPLLSGTGFIETEAF
TRBV4-3	ASSHPPASRGDTEAF
TRBV2	ASRPGTGGSYEQY
TRBV12-5	ASGWGGLAGDPSYEQY
TRBV7-2	AGRQASGTEAF